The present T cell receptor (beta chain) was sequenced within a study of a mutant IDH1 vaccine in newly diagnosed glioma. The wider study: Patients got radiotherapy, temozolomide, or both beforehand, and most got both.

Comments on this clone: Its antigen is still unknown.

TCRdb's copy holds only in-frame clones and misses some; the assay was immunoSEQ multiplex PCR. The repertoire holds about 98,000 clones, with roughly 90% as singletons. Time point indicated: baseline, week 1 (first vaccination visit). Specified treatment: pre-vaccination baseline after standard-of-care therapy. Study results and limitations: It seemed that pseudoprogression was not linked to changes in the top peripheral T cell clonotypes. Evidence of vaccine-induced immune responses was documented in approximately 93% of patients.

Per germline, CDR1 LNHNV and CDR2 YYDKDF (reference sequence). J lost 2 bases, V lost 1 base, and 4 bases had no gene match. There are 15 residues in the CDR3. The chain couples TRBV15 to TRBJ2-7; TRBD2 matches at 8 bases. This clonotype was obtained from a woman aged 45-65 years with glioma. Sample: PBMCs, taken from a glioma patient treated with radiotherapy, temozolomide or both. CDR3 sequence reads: CATSRGLAGTYEQYF. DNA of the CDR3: TGTGCCACCAGCAGAGGGCTAGCGGGCACCTACGAGCAGTACTTC. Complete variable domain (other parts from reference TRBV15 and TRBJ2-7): DAMVIQNPRYQVTQFGKPVTLSCSQTLNHNVMYWYQQKSSQAPKLLFHYYDKDFNNEADTPDNFQSRRPNTSFCFLDIRSPGLGDTAMYLCATSRGLAGTYEQYFGPGTRLTVT.